What follows describes a single T cell receptor (beta chain). These data belong to a study of blood T cell repertoires in COVID-19. Study-wide context: The origin of the acute and convalescent COVID-19 samples was the United States, Italy and Spain. In each case, the material was cDNA or gDNA derived from T cells, B-cell-depleted T cells, or PBMCs.

Original handling: Reference gene primer amplification in the assay estimated nucleated cell counts. Sequencing used immunoSEQ multiplex PCR; TCRdb keeps in-frame clones, though not all of them. The V and J calls and the clone size are those of that table, but D and trimming were determined from the DNA. The data show about 120,000 clones, more than 70% seen once. The V gene's germline CDR1 is MNHEY and CDR2 SVGEGT. The CDR3 extends over 17 amino acids. Trimming took 2 bases from V and 4 from J; bases not matched to a gene: 10. This TCR was sampled from a woman older than 75 with acute or convalescent COVID-19. The chain combines TRBV6-2 or TRBV6-3 with TRBJ1-5, with TRBD1 matching over 8 bases. Material: peripheral blood. For the CDR3, the DNA is TGTGCCAGCAGTTACGGCTTCAGGGGGCCAAGTAATCAGCCCCAGCATTTT. Residues: CASSYGFRGPSNQPQHF.